Included here is one TCR beta chain sequence, with context. What it recognizes is unknown. This table comes from immunoSEQ multiplex PCR, and its TCRdb copy is limited to in-frame clones, with some not included. In the table there are about 32,000 clones, roughly 86% of which are singletons. Germline CDR1 is KGHSH and CDR2 is LQKENI. V was trimmed by 1 base and J by 4 bases, leaving 10 bases between them. The CDR3 has 14 amino acids. The source of the sample is a study of multiple sclerosis patients with progressive multifocal leukoencephalopathy. Study results and caveats: PML-onset expanded TRB clones were detectable before and during natalizumab therapy. In most PML patients, TRB repertoires appeared less diverse by entropy.

Time point of the sample: time of PML onset. Natalizumab-treated patients developed PML between about 15 and 60 months into natalizumab therapy. Every listed patient previously received interferon beta; all PML patients were women. The chain combines TRBV18 with TRBJ1-1; D is uncertain. This sample comprised PBMCs, obtained from a patient treated with natalizumab. This TCR was sampled from a woman aged 40 to 50 with progressive multifocal leukoencephalopathy. CDR3 DNA sequence: TGTGCCAGCTCACCACAGGGCGGGAGCACTGAAGCTTTCTTT. Amino acid sequence: CASSPQGGSTEAFF.